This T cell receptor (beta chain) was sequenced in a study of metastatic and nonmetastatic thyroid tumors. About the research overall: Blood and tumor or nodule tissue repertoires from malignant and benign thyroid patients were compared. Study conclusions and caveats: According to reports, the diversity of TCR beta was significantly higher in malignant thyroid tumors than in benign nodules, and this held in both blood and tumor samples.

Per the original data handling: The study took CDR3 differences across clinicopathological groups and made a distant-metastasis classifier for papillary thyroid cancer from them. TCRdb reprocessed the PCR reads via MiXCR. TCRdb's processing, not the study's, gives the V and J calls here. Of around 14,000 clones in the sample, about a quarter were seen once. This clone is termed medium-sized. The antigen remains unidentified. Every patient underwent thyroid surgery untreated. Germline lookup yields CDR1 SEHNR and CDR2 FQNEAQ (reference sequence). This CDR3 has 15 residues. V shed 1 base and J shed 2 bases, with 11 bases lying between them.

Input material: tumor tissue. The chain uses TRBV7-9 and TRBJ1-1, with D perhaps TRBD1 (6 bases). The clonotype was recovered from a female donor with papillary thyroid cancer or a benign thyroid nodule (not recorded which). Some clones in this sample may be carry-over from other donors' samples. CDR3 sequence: CASSLGYRANTEAFF. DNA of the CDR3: TGTGCCAGCAGCTTAGGATACAGGGCTAACACTGAAGCTTTCTTT.